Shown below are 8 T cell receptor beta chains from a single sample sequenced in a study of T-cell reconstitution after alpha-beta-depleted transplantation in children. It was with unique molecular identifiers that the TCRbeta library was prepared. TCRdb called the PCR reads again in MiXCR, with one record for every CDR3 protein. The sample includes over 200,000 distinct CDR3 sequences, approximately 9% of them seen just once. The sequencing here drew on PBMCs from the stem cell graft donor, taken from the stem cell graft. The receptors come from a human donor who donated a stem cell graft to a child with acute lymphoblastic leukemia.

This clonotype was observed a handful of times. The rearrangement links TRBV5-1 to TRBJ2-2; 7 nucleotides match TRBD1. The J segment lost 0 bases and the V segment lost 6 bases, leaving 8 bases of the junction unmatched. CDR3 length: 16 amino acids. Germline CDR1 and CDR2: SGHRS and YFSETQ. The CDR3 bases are TGCGCCAGCACCATTGGGACAGCGGCGAACACCGGGGAGCTGTTTTTT. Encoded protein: CASTIGTAANTGELFF.

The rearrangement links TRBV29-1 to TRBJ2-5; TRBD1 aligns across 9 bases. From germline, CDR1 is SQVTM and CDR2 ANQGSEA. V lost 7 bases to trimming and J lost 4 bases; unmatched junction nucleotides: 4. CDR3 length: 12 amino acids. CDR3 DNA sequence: TGCAGCGGGCGACAGGGGGGAGAGACCCAGTACTTC. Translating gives CSGRQGGETQYF.

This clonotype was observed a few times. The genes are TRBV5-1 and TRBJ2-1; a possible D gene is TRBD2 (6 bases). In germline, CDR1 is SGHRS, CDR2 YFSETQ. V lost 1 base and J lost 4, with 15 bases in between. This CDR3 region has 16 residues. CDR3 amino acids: CASSLNRDSLYNEQFF. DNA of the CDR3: TGCGCCAGCAGCTTGAACCGGGACTCACTTTACAATGAGCAGTTCTTC.

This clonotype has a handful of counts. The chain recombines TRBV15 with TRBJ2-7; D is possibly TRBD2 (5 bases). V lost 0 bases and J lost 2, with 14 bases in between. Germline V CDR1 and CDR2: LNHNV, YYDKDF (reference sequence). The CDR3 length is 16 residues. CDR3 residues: CATSRDSGTATYEQYF. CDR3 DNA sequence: TGTGCCACCAGCAGAGATTCGGGAACGGCGACCTACGAGCAGTACTTC.

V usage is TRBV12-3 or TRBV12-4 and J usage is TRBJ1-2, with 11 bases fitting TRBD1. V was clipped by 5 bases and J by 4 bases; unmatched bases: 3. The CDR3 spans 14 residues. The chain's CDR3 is CASSPDRGLYGYTF. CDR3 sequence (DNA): TGTGCCAGCAGTCCGGACAGGGGGCTCTATGGCTACACCTTC.

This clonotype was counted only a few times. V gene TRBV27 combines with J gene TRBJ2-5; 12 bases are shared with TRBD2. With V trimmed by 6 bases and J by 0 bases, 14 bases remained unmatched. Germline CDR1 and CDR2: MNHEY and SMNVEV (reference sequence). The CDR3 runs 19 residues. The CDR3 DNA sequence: TGTGCCAGCAGCAAGGGGACTAGCGGGCCCGAGCGTTACCAAGAGACCCAGTACTTC. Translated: CASSKGTSGPERYQETQYF.

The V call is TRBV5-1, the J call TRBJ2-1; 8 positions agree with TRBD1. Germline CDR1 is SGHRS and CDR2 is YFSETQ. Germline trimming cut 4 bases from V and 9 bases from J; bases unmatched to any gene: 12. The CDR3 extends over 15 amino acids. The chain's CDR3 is CASSPSGGAGGEQFF. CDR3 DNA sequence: TGCGCCAGCAGCCCGTCAGGGGGCGCCGGCGGTGAGCAGTTCTTC.

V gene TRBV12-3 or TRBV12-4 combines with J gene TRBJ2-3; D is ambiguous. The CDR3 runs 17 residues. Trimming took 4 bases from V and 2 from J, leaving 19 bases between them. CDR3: CASSSLSGLQHTDTQYF. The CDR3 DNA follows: TGTGCCAGCAGTTCTTTATCCGGGTTACAACACACAGATACGCAGTATTTT.